A selection of T cell receptor beta chains follows, all from one sample in a study of beta chain features in type 1 diabetes. TCRdb's table, derived via immunoSEQ multiplex PCR, lists solely in-frame clones and lacks some. The data contain hundreds of thousands of clones, about a sixth of them singletons. The sequenced material came from naive CD4+ T cells from blood. These receptors were taken from a man between 18 and 29 years old in good health. Both conserved end residues are part of each CDR3. D genes are given only for firm matches. Size is omitted from some rows. Given values are once, few, many or a class for expanded clones.

clone size: NA; J gene: TRBJ2-1; D gene: NA; V gene: TRBV7-2; CDR3 DNA: TGTGCCAGCAGCTTAGGCGGGGAGTCCTACAATGAGCAGTTCTTC; CDR3 protein: CASSLGGESYNEQFF
clone size: few; J gene: TRBJ2-7; D gene: TRBD1; V gene: TRBV5-1; CDR3 DNA: TGCGCCAGCAGCTCACAGGGGAGCTCCTACGAGCAGTACTTC; CDR3 protein: CASSSQGSSYEQYF
clone size: NA; J gene: TRBJ1-1; D gene: NA; V gene: TRBV19; CDR3 DNA: TGTGCCAGTAGTAAGCCCGGGCGGGGGGATACTGAAGCTTTCTTT; CDR3 protein: CASSKPGRGDTEAFF
clone size: NA; J gene: TRBJ2-3; D gene: TRBD2; V gene: TRBV2; CDR3 DNA: TGTGCCAGCAGTCGGAGCGGGAGGAGGACAGATACGCAGTATTTT; CDR3 protein: CASSRSGRRTDTQYF
clone size: NA; J gene: TRBJ1-2; D gene: TRBD1; V gene: TRBV9; CDR3 DNA: TGTGCCAGCAGCGTAGCTACGACTGGGACAGCCCATGGCTACACCTTC; CDR3 protein: CASSVATTGTAHGYTF
clone size: NA; J gene: TRBJ2-7; D gene: NA; V gene: TRBV28; CDR3 DNA: TGTGCCAGCAGTTTAAGTCCGGCCTACGAGCAGTACTTC; CDR3 protein: CASSLSPAYEQYF
clone size: NA; J gene: TRBJ2-7; D gene: NA; V gene: TRBV7-2; CDR3 DNA: TGTGCCAGCAGCTTACAACAGTTAGCCTACGAGCAGTACTTC; CDR3 protein: CASSLQQLAYEQYF
clone size: few; J gene: TRBJ2-1; D gene: NA; V gene: TRBV6-1; CDR3 DNA: TGTGCCAGCAGTGAAGTGGCAGGGCAGAATGAGCAGTTCTTC; CDR3 protein: CASSEVAGQNEQFF
clone size: few; J gene: TRBJ2-1; D gene: NA; V gene: TRBV7-2; CDR3 DNA: TGTGCCAGCAGGGGACGGGCAAGCTCCTACAATGAGCAGTTCTTC; CDR3 protein: CASRGRASSYNEQFF
clone size: few; J gene: TRBJ1-3; D gene: NA; V gene: TRBV30; CDR3 DNA: TGTGCCTGGAGTGTCCTCGTATTCGGCCCCGGAAACACCATATATTTT; CDR3 protein: CAWSVLVFGPGNTIYF
clone size: few; J gene: TRBJ1-2; D gene: NA; V gene: TRBV4-3; CDR3 DNA: TGCGCCAGCAGCCCCGGGCGGGCCTATGGCTACACCTTC; CDR3 protein: CASSPGRAYGYTF
clone size: NA; J gene: TRBJ1-4; D gene: NA; V gene: TRBV4-3; CDR3 DNA: TGCGCCAGCAGCCAAAATAGTGGGGCAGGAGATGAAAAACTGTTTTTT; CDR3 protein: CASSQNSGAGDEKLFF
clone size: NA; J gene: TRBJ2-3; D gene: NA; V gene: TRBV9; CDR3 DNA: TGTGCCAGCAGCCTGGGAGCCAGCACAGATACGCAGTATTTT; CDR3 protein: CASSLGASTDTQYF
clone size: NA; J gene: TRBJ2-3; D gene: TRBD1; V gene: TRBV14; CDR3 DNA: TGTGCCAGCAGCCGACAGGGGTTTAACGCAGATACGCAGTATTTT; CDR3 protein: CASSRQGFNADTQYF
clone size: few; J gene: TRBJ2-4; D gene: TRBD1; V gene: TRBV7-2; CDR3 DNA: TGTGCCAGCAGCTTGCCGACAGGGGGCGGGACCAAAAACATTCAGTACTTC; CDR3 protein: CASSLPTGGGTKNIQYF
clone size: few; J gene: TRBJ1-5; D gene: NA; V gene: TRBV6-1; CDR3 DNA: TGTGCCAGCAGAGGGCAGGGCGGTCAGCCCCAGCATTTT; CDR3 protein: CASRGQGGQPQHF
clone size: NA; J gene: TRBJ1-2; D gene: NA; V gene: TRBV28; CDR3 DNA: TGTGCCAGCAGTTGGGCGGATTATGGCTACACCTTC; CDR3 protein: CASSWADYGYTF
clone size: few; J gene: TRBJ2-6; D gene: NA; V gene: TRBV7-2; CDR3 DNA: TGTGCCAGCAGCCTCCAGGGTCCCGGGGCCAACGTCCTGACTTTC; CDR3 protein: CASSLQGPGANVLTF
clone size: few; J gene: TRBJ2-7; D gene: TRBD1; V gene: TRBV29-1; CDR3 DNA: TGCAGCGTTTCACGGACAGGGGGTTACTACGAGCAGTACTTC; CDR3 protein: CSVSRTGGYYEQYF
clone size: few; J gene: TRBJ2-3; D gene: TRBD2; V gene: TRBV29-1; CDR3 DNA: TGCAGCGTTGGGAGCGGGAGGTCTACAGATACGCAGTATTTT; CDR3 protein: CSVGSGRSTDTQYF
clone size: few; J gene: TRBJ1-3; D gene: NA; V gene: TRBV7-2; CDR3 DNA: TGTGCCAGCAGCTTCGGGACAGGAAACACCATATATTTT; CDR3 protein: CASSFGTGNTIYF
clone size: NA; J gene: TRBJ1-1; D gene: TRBD1; V gene: TRBV7-9; CDR3 DNA: TGTGCCAGCAGCTTAGCGGGACAGACGAACACTGAAGCTTTCTTT; CDR3 protein: CASSLAGQTNTEAFF
clone size: NA; J gene: TRBJ2-5; D gene: NA; V gene: TRBV5-1; CDR3 DNA: TGCGCCAGCACCCCAGCAGCCCAAGAGACCCAGTACTTC; CDR3 protein: CASTPAAQETQYF
clone size: few; J gene: TRBJ2-1; D gene: TRBD1; V gene: TRBV9; CDR3 DNA: TGTGCCAGCAGCAACAGGGGTAATGAGCAGTTCTTC; CDR3 protein: CASSNRGNEQFF
clone size: NA; J gene: TRBJ2-3; D gene: NA; V gene: TRBV5-6; CDR3 DNA: TGTGCCAGCAGACCCGGGCCTTACACAGATACGCAGTATTTT; CDR3 protein: CASRPGPYTDTQYF
clone size: NA; J gene: TRBJ1-2; D gene: NA; V gene: TRBV27; CDR3 DNA: TGTGCCAGCAGTGGCGAGTCTCAGGGGTTTGGCTATGGCTACACCTTC; CDR3 protein: CASSGESQGFGYGYTF
clone size: NA; J gene: TRBJ2-1; D gene: NA; V gene: TRBV19; CDR3 DNA: TGTGCCAGTAGTATAGAAGGGAACCTTTACAATGAGCAGTTCTTC; CDR3 protein: CASSIEGNLYNEQFF
clone size: NA; J gene: TRBJ2-2; D gene: TRBD1; V gene: TRBV28; CDR3 DNA: TGTGCCAGCACCCTCTCAGGGGGCGCCGGGGAGCTGTTTTTT; CDR3 protein: CASTLSGGAGELFF
clone size: NA; J gene: TRBJ2-7; D gene: TRBD2; V gene: TRBV4-2; CDR3 DNA: TGTGCCAGCAGCCAAGACCGGACTAGCGGGACCTACGAGCAGTACTTC; CDR3 protein: CASSQDRTSGTYEQYF
clone size: few; J gene: TRBJ2-1; D gene: NA; V gene: TRBV5-6; CDR3 DNA: TGTGCCAGCAGCTTGTTAGGGCAGGGCCTTTACAATGAGCAGTTCTTC; CDR3 protein: CASSLLGQGLYNEQFF
clone size: NA; J gene: TRBJ2-1; D gene: TRBD2; V gene: TRBV6-1; CDR3 DNA: TGTGCCAGCAGTGACAGAACCGGGACTAGCTTTATTTTCGCCTACAATGAGCAGTTCTTC; CDR3 protein: CASSDRTGTSFIFAYNEQFF
clone size: NA; J gene: TRBJ1-2; D gene: TRBD1; V gene: TRBV6-5; CDR3 DNA: TGTGCCAGCAGCGCCCGGACAGGGGGCTTTGGCTACACCTTC; CDR3 protein: CASSARTGGFGYTF
clone size: few; J gene: TRBJ1-5; D gene: NA; V gene: TRBV29-1; CDR3 DNA: TGCAGCGTGGTTACAGGGAATCATCAGCCCCAGCATTTT; CDR3 protein: CSVVTGNHQPQHF
clone size: few; J gene: TRBJ1-1; D gene: TRBD1; V gene: TRBV18; CDR3 DNA: TGTGCCAGCTCACCATACGGGACAGGGAACACTGAAGCTTTCTTT; CDR3 protein: CASSPYGTGNTEAFF
clone size: NA; J gene: TRBJ2-1; D gene: NA; V gene: TRBV11-2; CDR3 DNA: TGTGCCAGCAGCTCCCGGGGAAATATTGACAATGAGCAGTTCTTC; CDR3 protein: CASSSRGNIDNEQFF
clone size: NA; J gene: TRBJ1-2; D gene: NA; V gene: TRBV18; CDR3 DNA: TGTGCCAGCTCACCATTAGGAGACGGAGCTAACTATGGCTACACCTTC; CDR3 protein: CASSPLGDGANYGYTF
clone size: few; J gene: TRBJ2-7; D gene: NA; V gene: TRBV28; CDR3 DNA: TGTGCCAGCAGTTCACCGGGACAAGCCGGCGAGCAGTACTTC; CDR3 protein: CASSSPGQAGEQYF
clone size: few; J gene: TRBJ2-2; D gene: NA; V gene: TRBV27; CDR3 DNA: TGTGCCAGCAGCCGGGACGTAAGATTGAACACCGGGGAGCTGTTTTTT; CDR3 protein: CASSRDVRLNTGELFF
clone size: few; J gene: TRBJ1-1; D gene: NA; V gene: TRBV2; CDR3 DNA: TGTGCCAGCAGGGCCGACCAGAACACTGAAGCTTTCTTT; CDR3 protein: CASRADQNTEAFF
clone size: few; J gene: TRBJ2-1; D gene: NA; V gene: TRBV5-1; CDR3 DNA: TGCGCCAGCAGCCTCGCGTTGGCGTCCTTCAATGAGCAGTTCTTC; CDR3 protein: CASSLALASFNEQFF
clone size: few; J gene: TRBJ2-7; D gene: TRBD1; V gene: TRBV30; CDR3 DNA: TGTGCCTGGGCCCGGGACAGGGCCTACGAGCAGTACTTC; CDR3 protein: CAWARDRAYEQYF
clone size: NA; J gene: TRBJ2-7; D gene: NA; V gene: TRBV27; CDR3 DNA: TGTGCCAGCAGTTTAGTTCGCGGGACCAGCTCCTACGAGCAGTACTTC; CDR3 protein: CASSLVRGTSSYEQYF
clone size: once; J gene: TRBJ2-7; D gene: NA; V gene: TRBV2; CDR3 DNA: TGTGCCAGCACGGTACAACTCTACGAGCAGTACTTC; CDR3 protein: CASTVQLYEQYF
clone size: NA; J gene: TRBJ2-7; D gene: NA; V gene: TRBV9; CDR3 DNA: TGTGCCAGCAGCTCCTTTCAGGGGCCCCCCCCCTACGAGCAGTACTTC; CDR3 protein: CASSSFQGPPPYEQYF
clone size: NA; J gene: TRBJ2-5; D gene: TRBD1; V gene: TRBV19; CDR3 DNA: TGTGCCAGTACTAGGAGGACAGGGGTGCAAGAGACCCAGTACTTC; CDR3 protein: CASTRRTGVQETQYF
clone size: few; J gene: TRBJ2-7; D gene: TRBD1; V gene: TRBV10-3; CDR3 DNA: TGTGCCATCAGGAATGGACAGGCGCCCTCCTACGAGCAGTACTTC; CDR3 protein: CAIRNGQAPSYEQYF
clone size: few; J gene: TRBJ2-1; D gene: TRBD2; V gene: TRBV28; CDR3 DNA: TGTGCCAGCAGTTTGGGACTAGCGGGAAACAATGAGCAGTTCTTC; CDR3 protein: CASSLGLAGNNEQFF
clone size: NA; J gene: TRBJ2-1; D gene: NA; V gene: TRBV28; CDR3 DNA: TGTGCCAGCAGTTCCCCGCAAGGACGGAGCTACAATGAGCAGTTCTTC; CDR3 protein: CASSSPQGRSYNEQFF
clone size: few; J gene: TRBJ2-5; D gene: NA; V gene: TRBV5-4; CDR3 DNA: TGTGCCAGCAGCACAGCTCCCCAGGGCGAAGAGACCCAGTACTTC; CDR3 protein: CASSTAPQGEETQYF